This T cell receptor beta chain was profiled in a study of cytomegalovirus exposure and HLA in healthy donors. The CDR3 contains 12 residues. The V gene lost 3 bases and the J gene lost 10 bases, with 12 bases spanning the gap. Germline CDR1 is SGHTA and CDR2 is FQGNSA. Method: immunoSEQ multiplex PCR; TCRdb's copy keeps in-frame clones and lacks some. The sample gives about 160,000 clones, 75% to 90% of which show up once; 2% to 2.5% is in the top ten. The sequenced material came from PBMCs. The rearrangement links TRBV7-2 to TRBJ1-1, with TRBD1 as a possible D gene (5 bases). The sequence was obtained from a woman younger than 35 in good health and CMV-seronegative. The CDR3 DNA follows: TGTGCCAGCAGCTTCCCAGGGAATGGAGCTTTCTTT. This codes for CASSFPGNGAFF.